A selection of T cell receptor beta chains follows, all from one sample in a study of blood T cell repertoires in COVID-19. Here immunoSEQ multiplex PCR was the method, and the copy in TCRdb shows in-frame clones only, minus some. This table has around 40,000 clones, approximately 90% appearing once. Material for sequencing was peripheral blood. The receptors here all came from a human donor in a cohort sampled during active COVID-19. CDR3s include the opening cysteine and the closing phenylalanine or tryptophan. The order of the fields is J gene, V gene, D gene, clone size, CDR3 length, CDR3 protein, CDR3 DNA. A D gene is named only where the DNA matches it firmly. Not all rows give a size; the values are once, few, many and, for expanded clones, a class.

J: TRBJ2-6
V: TRBV7-9
D: TRBD1
size: NA
length: 17
CDR3: CASSPQGQGSGANVLTF
DNA: TGTGCCAGCAGCCCTCAGGGACAGGGTTCTGGGGCCAACGTCCTGACTTTC

J: TRBJ2-3
V: TRBV19
D: TRBD2
size: NA
length: 15
CDR3: CASSLLAGGTDTQYF
DNA: TGTGCCAGTAGCCTACTAGCGGGAGGCACAGATACGCAGTATTTT

J: TRBJ2-5
V: TRBV19
D: NA
size: NA
length: 13
CDR3: CASSTDLDGTQYF
DNA: TGTGCCAGTAGTACAGATTTAGATGGGACCCAGTACTTC

J: TRBJ1-3
V: TRBV19
D: TRBD1
size: NA
length: 19
CDR3: CASSIRLGTGGNSGNTIYF
DNA: TGTGCCAGTAGTATACGGCTCGGGACAGGGGGTAACTCTGGAAACACCATATATTTT

J: TRBJ1-3
V: TRBV4-3
D: TRBD1
size: NA
length: 17
CDR3: CASSQAQGQGPGNTIYF
DNA: TGCGCCAGCAGCCAAGCGCAGGGACAGGGCCCTGGAAACACCATATATTTT

J: TRBJ2-1
V: TRBV18
D: TRBD2
size: once
length: 15
CDR3: CASSPRTRNYNEQFF
DNA: TGTGCCAGCTCACCGAGGACTAGGAACTACAATGAGCAGTTCTTC

J: TRBJ2-1
V: TRBV25-1
D: TRBD1
size: NA
length: 16
CDR3: CASSPMTGGLLSREFF
DNA: TGTGCCAGCAGTCCAATGACAGGGGGCTTACTTAGTAGGGAGTTCTTC

J: TRBJ1-2
V: TRBV6-2/TRBV6-3
D: TRBD1
size: NA
length: 13
CDR3: CASSWTGYNGYTF
DNA: TGTGCCAGCAGTTGGACAGGGTATAATGGCTACACCTTC

J: TRBJ2-7
V: TRBV25-1
D: NA
size: NA
length: 11
CDR3: CASGPSFEQYF
DNA: TGTGCCAGCGGGCCATCGTTCGAGCAGTACTTC

J: TRBJ1-6
V: TRBV2
D: NA
size: NA
length: 14
CDR3: CASSDRTFGSPLHF
DNA: TGTGCCAGCAGTGACAGGACTTTTGGGTCACCCCTCCACTTT

J: TRBJ2-1
V: TRBV6-2/TRBV6-3
D: TRBD1
size: NA
length: 16
CDR3: CASSYRRDRGRREQFF
DNA: TGTGCCAGCAGTTACCGCCGGGACAGGGGGCGGCGTGAGCAGTTCTTC

J: TRBJ2-7
V: TRBV4-1
D: NA
size: NA
length: 13
CDR3: CASSQDRGGQQYF
DNA: TGCGCCAGCAGCCAAGATCGAGGGGGTCAGCAGTACTTC

J: TRBJ2-5
V: TRBV21-1
D: NA
size: NA
length: 17
CDR3: CASSKGGAWRERETQYF
DNA: TGTGCCAGCAGCAAGGGGGGGGCATGGCGGGAAAGAGAGACCCAGTACTTC

J: TRBJ1-3
V: TRBV5-4
D: NA
size: NA
length: 15
CDR3: CASSPGGSSGNTIYF
DNA: TGTGCCAGCAGCCCGGGCGGGAGCTCTGGAAACACCATATATTTT

J: TRBJ2-5
V: TRBV18
D: NA
size: NA
length: 13
CDR3: CASSPPSLETQYF
DNA: TGTGCCAGCTCACCACCGAGCCTAGAGACCCAGTACTTC

J: TRBJ1-4
V: TRBV2
D: NA
size: few
length: 13
CDR3: CASNEGEGEKLFF
DNA: TGTGCCAGCAACGAGGGGGAGGGTGAAAAACTGTTTTTT

J: TRBJ2-3
V: TRBV5-1
D: TRBD2
size: NA
length: 15
CDR3: CASSTTSGRATTQYF
DNA: TGCGCCAGCAGCACGACTAGCGGGAGGGCTACTACGCAGTATTTT

J: TRBJ1-4
V: TRBV28
D: TRBD1
size: NA
length: 14
CDR3: CASSPGQGYEKLFF
DNA: TGTGCCAGCAGTCCGGGACAGGGTTATGAAAAACTGTTTTTT

J: TRBJ2-7
V: TRBV6-5
D: TRBD2
size: NA
length: 14
CDR3: CASSYGGSGYEQYF
DNA: TGTGCCAGCAGCTACGGGGGGAGTGGCTACGAGCAGTACTTC

J: TRBJ1-3
V: TRBV19
D: NA
size: NA
length: 14
CDR3: CASSISPAGNTIYF
DNA: TGTGCCAGTAGTATAAGTCCAGCTGGAAACACCATATATTTT

J: TRBJ2-1
V: TRBV6-6
D: TRBD2
size: NA
length: 15
CDR3: CASNSAGTRVNEQFF
DNA: TGTGCCAGCAATTCGGCCGGGACTAGAGTCAATGAGCAGTTCTTC

J: TRBJ1-1
V: TRBV18
D: NA
size: NA
length: 14
CDR3: CASSPPPAVRKAFF
DNA: TGTGCCAGCTCCCCTCCTCCCGCAGTCAGAAAAGCTTTCTTT

J: TRBJ2-3
V: TRBV21-1
D: NA
size: once
length: 17
CDR3: CASRPGDSLMPSDTQYF
DNA: TGTGCCAGCAGGCCTGGGGACTCGTTAATGCCCTCTGATACGCAGTATTTT

J: TRBJ2-2
V: TRBV24-1
D: TRBD1
size: NA
length: 14
CDR3: CATQQGANTGELFF
DNA: TGTGCCACCCAACAGGGGGCGAACACCGGGGAGCTGTTTTTT

J: TRBJ2-1
V: TRBV27
D: TRBD1
size: NA
length: 16
CDR3: CASSSRLGTGVNEQFF
DNA: TGTGCCAGCAGTTCCAGGCTAGGGACAGGGGTCAATGAGCAGTTCTTC

J: TRBJ1-5
V: TRBV15
D: TRBD1
size: NA
length: 16
CDR3: CATSTPQGAWDQPQHF
DNA: TGTGCCACCAGCACCCCCCAGGGGGCGTGGGATCAGCCCCAGCATTTT

J: TRBJ2-3
V: TRBV4-2
D: TRBD2
size: NA
length: 18
CDR3: CASSPSGTSGSRTDTQYF
DNA: TGTGCCAGCAGCCCCTCCGGGACTAGCGGTTCCCGCACAGATACGCAGTATTTT

J: TRBJ2-3
V: TRBV24-1
D: NA
size: NA
length: 15
CDR3: CATSDKDRSTDTQYF
DNA: TGTGCCACCAGTGACAAAGACAGAAGCACAGATACGCAGTATTTT

J: TRBJ2-3
V: TRBV7-3
D: NA
size: NA
length: 14
CDR3: CASSLGHRTDTQYF
DNA: TGTGCCAGCAGCTTAGGCCACCGCACAGATACGCAGTATTTT

J: TRBJ2-7
V: TRBV14
D: TRBD2
size: NA
length: 16
CDR3: CASSQASGGSSYEQYF
DNA: TGTGCCAGCAGCCAAGCTAGCGGGGGGAGCTCCTACGAGCAGTACTTC

J: TRBJ1-2
V: TRBV13
D: NA
size: few
length: 15
CDR3: CASSLGRAKNYGYTF
DNA: TGTGCCAGCAGCTTAGGCCGCGCCAAGAACTATGGCTACACCTTC

J: TRBJ1-2
V: TRBV6-2/TRBV6-3
D: TRBD1
size: NA
length: 14
CDR3: CASSSTGVLYGYTF
DNA: TGTGCCAGCAGTTCAACAGGGGTCCTCTATGGCTACACCTTC

J: TRBJ1-2
V: TRBV4-3
D: NA
size: NA
length: 15
CDR3: CASSQDLAPGGGYTF
DNA: TGCGCCAGCAGCCAAGATCTGGCCCCCGGAGGAGGCTACACCTTC

J: TRBJ2-5
V: TRBV9
D: NA
size: NA
length: 14
CDR3: CASSAGQLGETQYF
DNA: TGTGCCAGCAGCGCTGGACAGCTTGGAGAGACCCAGTACTTC

J: TRBJ2-7
V: TRBV12-3/TRBV12-4
D: NA
size: few
length: 13
CDR3: CASTPPGSYEQYF
DNA: TGTGCCAGCACCCCCCCCGGCTCCTACGAGCAGTACTTC

J: TRBJ2-7
V: TRBV27
D: TRBD1
size: NA
length: 15
CDR3: CASSSETGHSYEQYF
DNA: TGTGCCAGCAGTTCAGAGACAGGGCACTCCTACGAGCAGTACTTC

J: TRBJ2-7
V: TRBV5-4
D: NA
size: few
length: 13
CDR3: CASSSWASYEQYF
DNA: TGTGCCAGCAGCTCTTGGGCGTCCTACGAGCAGTACTTC

J: TRBJ2-2
V: TRBV10-1
D: TRBD1
size: NA
length: 14
CDR3: CASRPGQGYGELFF
DNA: TGCGCCAGCAGACCAGGACAGGGATACGGGGAGCTGTTTTTT

J: TRBJ2-5
V: TRBV12-3/TRBV12-4
D: NA
size: NA
length: 13
CDR3: CASSLSGKETQYF
DNA: TGTGCCAGCAGTTTAAGCGGAAAAGAGACCCAGTACTTC

J: TRBJ1-1
V: TRBV4-1
D: NA
size: NA
length: 18
CDR3: CASSQDFDAWTGGSEAFF
DNA: TGCGCCAGCAGCCAAGACTTCGACGCTTGGACCGGGGGGTCTGAAGCTTTCTTT

J: TRBJ2-7
V: TRBV11-1
D: TRBD2
size: NA
length: 16
CDR3: CASSDPVLAGGPEQYF
DNA: TGTGCCAGCAGCGACCCAGTGCTAGCGGGAGGCCCCGAGCAGTACTTC

J: TRBJ2-7
V: TRBV27
D: NA
size: NA
length: 14
CDR3: CASSRDGGTYEQYF
DNA: TGTGCCAGCAGTCGGGACGGAGGGACCTACGAGCAGTACTTC

J: TRBJ1-2
V: TRBV15
D: TRBD1
size: NA
length: 14
CDR3: CATSRDRGYYGYTF
DNA: TGTGCCACCAGCAGAGACAGGGGGTACTATGGCTACACCTTC

J: TRBJ2-2
V: TRBV5-1
D: TRBD2
size: NA
length: 15
CDR3: CASSLSGASTGELFF
DNA: TGCGCCAGCAGCTTGAGCGGGGCGAGTACCGGGGAGCTGTTTTTT

J: TRBJ2-1
V: TRBV4-1
D: NA
size: NA
length: 16
CDR3: CASSRLGLSSYNEQFF
DNA: TGCGCCAGCAGCCGTCTGGGGCTAAGCTCCTACAATGAGCAGTTCTTC

J: TRBJ1-1
V: TRBV6-2/TRBV6-3
D: TRBD1
size: once
length: 14
CDR3: CASSRGQKNTEAFF
DNA: TGTGCCAGCAGTCGGGGACAGAAGAACACTGAAGCTTTCTTT

J: TRBJ2-1
V: TRBV5-1
D: TRBD2
size: NA
length: 19
CDR3: CASSFLPARAGRSYNEQFF
DNA: TGCGCCAGCAGCTTTTTACCCGCCCGGGCCGGGAGGTCCTACAATGAGCAGTTCTTC

J: TRBJ2-1
V: TRBV5-4
D: TRBD1
size: NA
length: 15
CDR3: CASSPLGGRYNEQFF
DNA: TGTGCCAGCAGTCCCCTAGGGGGCCGGTACAATGAGCAGTTCTTC

J: TRBJ2-6
V: TRBV7-9
D: TRBD2
size: NA
length: 18
CDR3: CASSFLAGGPSGANVLTF
DNA: TGTGCCAGCAGCTTCTTAGCGGGGGGGCCATCTGGGGCCAACGTCCTGACTTTC

J: TRBJ2-1
V: TRBV7-9
D: NA
size: NA
length: 11
CDR3: CASSWTIEQFF
DNA: TGTGCCAGCAGCTGGACTATCGAGCAGTTCTTC

J: TRBJ1-1
V: TRBV7-9
D: NA
size: NA
length: 15
CDR3: CASSSRGGAGTEAFF
DNA: TGTGCCAGCAGCTCCCGCGGGGGGGCGGGAACTGAAGCTTTCTTT

J: TRBJ1-5
V: TRBV7-9
D: NA
size: few
length: 15
CDR3: CASSLAGHGNQPQHF
DNA: TGTGCCAGCAGCTTAGCAGGACATGGCAATCAGCCCCAGCATTTT